The 5 T cell receptor beta chains reported below all come from one sample, sequenced in a study of T-cell memory formation after mild COVID-19. TCRdb fed the 5' RACE reads into MiXCR, producing one record per CDR3 protein. The sample includes 300,000 to 350,000 distinct CDR3 sequences, roughly a fifth of them seen just once. Sequenced sample: PBMCs or a T cell subset sorted from them (not recorded which). The source is a man between 18 and 29 years old who had mild COVID-19 (a few samples of this study predate the infection). Cell type and time point are not known.

The chain uses TRBV20-1 and TRBJ1-5, with D possibly matching TRBD1 (6 bases). The V and J ends lost 4 bases and 4 bases respectively, with 20 bases between them. This CDR3 is built from 16 residues. The germline gives CDR1 DFQATT, CDR2 SNEGSKA (reference sequence). The CDR3 region has the DNA TGCAGTGCTACTCCTACCAGGGGTTTAATGAATCAGCCCCAGCATTTT. Protein sequence: CSATPTRGLMNQPQHF.

The chain combines TRBV19 with TRBJ1-1, with 7 positions matching TRBD1. CDR3 size: 12 residues. V lost 9 bases, J lost 5 bases, and 6 bases stayed unmatched. Per the germline V gene, CDR1 is LNHDA and CDR2 is SQIVND (reference sequence). The CDR3 sequence: CASRQGWTEAFF. CDR3 DNA sequence: TGTGCCAGCAGACAGGGTTGGACTGAAGCTTTCTTT.

The chain carries TRBV20-1 and TRBJ2-4; 7 bases are a match to TRBD1. The CDR3 length is 15 residues. Germline V gives CDR1 DFQATT, CDR2 SNEGSKA (reference sequence). Trimming removed 5 bases from V and 1 base from J; junction bases left unmatched: 8. The CDR3 region is CSAYTGESAKNIQYF. The CDR3 nucleotides are TGCAGTGCTTATACAGGGGAGTCGGCCAAAAACATTCAGTACTTC.

This clonotype came up a few times. The rearrangement uses TRBV7-2 and TRBJ2-7; the D gene could be TRBD1 or TRBD2 (5 bases each). CDR1 and CDR2 from the germline V gene are SGHTA and FQGNSA. CDR3 length: 15 amino acids. The ends were cut back, 4 bases at V and 3 bases at J, with 16 bases in the middle. Here the CDR3 reads CASSWGSGNDYEQYF. In DNA form, the CDR3 reads TGTGCCAGCAGCTGGGGGTCGGGGAACGACTACGAGCAGTACTTC.

This clonotype occurred a few times. This rearrangement joins TRBV20-1 to TRBJ2-5; 7 bases match TRBD1. After removal of 3 bases from V and 5 bases from J, the junction contained 9 bases not matched to a gene. CDR1 and CDR2 (germline): DFQATT, SNEGSKA (reference sequence). The CDR3 consists of 14 residues. The DNA for the CDR3 is TGCAGTGCTAGTGATCGCAGGGGGTCGGAGACCCAGTACTTC. This sequence encodes CSASDRRGSETQYF.